One sample yielded the 12 T cell receptor beta chains listed below, sequenced in a study of cytomegalovirus exposure and HLA in healthy donors. Sequencing was performed with immunoSEQ multiplex PCR; in TCRdb, only in-frame clones are kept and a portion is missing. The data contain some 170,000 clones, just under 90% of them singletons. Sequences were obtained from PBMCs. These receptors all come from a man between 18 and 29 years old in good health and CMV-seropositive.

V gene TRBV19 combines with J gene TRBJ1-5; 8 bases are shared with TRBD1. Germline V gene lookup returns CDR1 LNHDA and CDR2 SQIVND (reference sequence). The CDR3 runs 14 residues. Germline trimming cut 4 bases from V and 7 bases from J; bases unmatched to any gene: 6. CDR3 coding DNA: TGTGCCAGTAGTAAAGGACAGGGTCGGCAGCCCCAGCATTTT. It encodes CASSKGQGRQPQHF. Based on the CDR3 plus reference TRBV19 and TRBJ1-5, the full variable domain is DGGITQSPKYLFRKEGQNVTLSCEQNLNHDAMYWYRQDPGQGLRLIYYSQIVNDFQKGDIAEGYSVSREKKESFPLTVTSAQKNPTAFYLCASSKGQGRQPQHFGDGTRLSIL.

The V gene is TRBV2, the J gene TRBJ2-7; 7 nucleotides line up with TRBD2. CDR1 and CDR2 from the germline V gene are SNHLY and FYNNEI. The CDR3 has 14 amino acids. J lost 5 bases, V lost 4 bases, and 8 bases had no gene match. The CDR3 DNA follows: TGTGCCAGCAGTGTTCGATGGGAGGGGAACGAGCAGTACTTC. This gives the protein CASSVRWEGNEQYF.

V gene TRBV5-6 combines with J gene TRBJ2-2; 9 nucleotides match TRBD2. Trimming removed 2 bases from V and 1 base from J; junction bases left unmatched: 3. Germline-derived CDR1 and CDR2 are SGHDT and YYEEEE. The CDR3 consists of 16 residues. The CDR3 nucleotides read TGTGCCAGCAGCTTTCGACTAGCGGAGAACACCGGGGAGCTGTTTTTT. This translates into CASSFRLAENTGELFF.

The CDR3 region is CASRTGRTTNEKLFF. The CDR3 DNA reads as TGCGCCAGCCGGACAGGGAGAACAACTAATGAAAAACTGTTTTTT. The chain is built from TRBV5-1 and TRBJ1-4; 8 bases fit TRBD1. This CDR3 has 15 residues. In germline, CDR1 is SGHRS, CDR2 YFSETQ. The V gene end was trimmed by 7 bases and the J gene end by 0 bases; junction bases not matched to a gene: 5.

The genes are TRBV15 and TRBJ1-1; no clear D. The germline V gene encodes CDR1 LNHNV and CDR2 YYDKDF (reference sequence). Trimming removed 6 bases from V and 8 bases from J, with 10 bases in between. The CDR3 covers 11 residues. CDR3 region: CATRQAAEAFF. CDR3 nucleotide sequence: TGTGCCACCAGGCAAGCGGCCGAAGCTTTCTTT.

This chain connects TRBV18 to TRBJ2-6, with 8 bases identical to TRBD1. V trimming: 7 bases; J trimming: 3 bases; junction bases outside the gene matches: 2. Germline V lookup: CDR1 KGHSH, CDR2 LQKENI. This CDR3 spans 14 amino acids. The CDR3: CASLQGVGANVLTF. The CDR3 DNA is TGTGCCAGCTTACAGGGGGTTGGGGCCAACGTCCTGACTTTC.

The chain combines TRBV7-9 with TRBJ2-7; 12 bases match TRBD2. The CDR3 loop spans 18 amino acids. Germline V gene lookup returns CDR1 SEHNR and CDR2 FQNEAQ (reference sequence). V was pared by 5 bases and J by 2 bases, with 13 bases of the junction left unmatched. The CDR3 loop reads CASSLGLAGGIPAYEQYF. The CDR3 bases are TGTGCCAGCAGCCTGGGGCTAGCGGGAGGGATTCCCGCCTACGAGCAGTACTTC.

This rearrangement joins TRBV6-6 to TRBJ1-5; 7 bases are a match to TRBD1. J gave up 5 bases and V 5 bases, and 3 bases lay outside the gene matches. Germline V lookup: CDR1 MNHNY, CDR2 SVGAGI (reference sequence). The CDR3 contains 13 residues. Written as DNA, the CDR3 is TGTGCCAGCAGTCGAGGGGGCCATCAGCCCCAGCATTTT. Amino acid sequence: CASSRGGHQPQHF.

The chain has TRBV6-4 and TRBJ1-5; 9 nucleotides agree with TRBD1. The junction had 22 bases not matched to a gene; V was cut back by 0 bases and J by 7 bases. Germline V lookup: CDR1 MRHNA, CDR2 SNTAGT. This CDR3 is 21 amino acids long. The CDR3 bases are TGTGCCAGCAGTGACTCACTATTGTCCGGGACAGGGAGTCTTGGGGGACAGCCCCAGCATTTT. Residues: CASSDSLLSGTGSLGGQPQHF.

The chain carries TRBV19 and TRBJ1-1; the D is unclear. This CDR3 region has 15 residues. Trimming took off 3 bases at V and 6 bases at J, with 17 bases between the two ends. Germline assignment: CDR1 LNHDA and CDR2 SQIVND (reference sequence). Here the CDR3 reads CASSIRWRGSAEAFF. CDR3 in DNA: TGTGCCAGTAGTATTAGGTGGCGCGGTTCCGCTGAAGCTTTCTTT.

This clone has only one observation. The gene calls are TRBV30 and TRBJ2-5; TRBD1 is a possible D gene (6 bases). Trimming cost V 2 bases and J 5 bases, with 12 bases left between them. This CDR3 has 13 residues. The germline gives CDR1 GTSNPN, CDR2 SVGIG (reference sequence). The CDR3, as DNA: TGTGCCTGGAGTCACAGGGCGGGCGAGACCCAGTACTTC. Amino acid sequence: CAWSHRAGETQYF.

The chain recombines TRBV7-2 with TRBJ2-5, with 9 bases identical to TRBD1. This CDR3 is built from 16 residues. Germline values: CDR1 SGHTA, CDR2 FQGNSA. The V and J ends lost 3 bases and 5 bases, in that order; junction bases with no gene match: 10. The CDR3 DNA reads as TGTGCCAGCAGCTTTAAGGGACAGGGCTTTCGGGAGACCCAGTACTTC. It translates to CASSFKGQGFRETQYF.